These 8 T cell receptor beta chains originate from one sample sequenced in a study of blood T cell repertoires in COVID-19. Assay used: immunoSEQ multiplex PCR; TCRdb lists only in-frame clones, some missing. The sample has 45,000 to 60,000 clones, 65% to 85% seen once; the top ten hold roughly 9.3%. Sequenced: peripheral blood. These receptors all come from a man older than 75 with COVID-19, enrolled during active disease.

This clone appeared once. The CDR3 DNA is TGTGCCCGTGGGGGACAGGGCCCAGACTATGGCTACACCTTC. Residues: CARGGQGPDYGYTF. The chain employs TRBV30 and TRBJ1-2, with 9 bases matching TRBD1. J lost 3 bases, V lost 8 bases, and 10 bases had no gene match. This CDR3 is 14 amino acids long. CDR1 GTSNPN and CDR2 SVGIG come from the germline V gene (reference sequence).

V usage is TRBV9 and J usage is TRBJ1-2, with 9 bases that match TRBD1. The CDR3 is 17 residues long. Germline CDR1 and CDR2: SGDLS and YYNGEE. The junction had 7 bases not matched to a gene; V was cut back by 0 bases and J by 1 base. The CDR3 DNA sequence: TGTGCCAGCAGCGTAGAGGGGGGACAGGGACTTAACTATGGCTACACCTTC. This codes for CASSVEGGQGLNYGYTF.

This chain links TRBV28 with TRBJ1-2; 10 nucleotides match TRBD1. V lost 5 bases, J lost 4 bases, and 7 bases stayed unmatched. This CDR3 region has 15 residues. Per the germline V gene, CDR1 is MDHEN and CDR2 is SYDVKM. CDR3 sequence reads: CASSLPGQGSYGYTF. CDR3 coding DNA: TGTGCCAGCAGTCTACCGGGACAGGGGAGCTATGGCTACACCTTC.

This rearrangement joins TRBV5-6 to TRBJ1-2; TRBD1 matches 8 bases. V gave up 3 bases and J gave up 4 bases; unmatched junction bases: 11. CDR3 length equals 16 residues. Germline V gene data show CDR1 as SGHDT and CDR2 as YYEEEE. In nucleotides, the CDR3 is TGTGCCAGCAGCTCCGAAACAGGGGGGATATTCTATGGCTACACCTTC. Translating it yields CASSSETGGIFYGYTF. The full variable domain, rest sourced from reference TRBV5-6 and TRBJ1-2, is DAGVTQSPTHLIKTRGQQVTLRCSPKSGHDTVSWYQQALGQGPQFIFQYYEEEERQRGNFPDRFSGHQFPNYSSELNVNALLLGDSALYLCASSSETGGIFYGYTFGSGTRLTVV.

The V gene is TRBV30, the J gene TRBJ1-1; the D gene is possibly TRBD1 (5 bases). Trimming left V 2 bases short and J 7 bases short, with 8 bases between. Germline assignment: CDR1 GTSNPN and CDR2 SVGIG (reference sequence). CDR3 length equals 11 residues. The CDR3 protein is CAWSRGFEAFF. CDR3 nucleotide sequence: TGTGCCTGGAGTAGGGGATTTGAAGCTTTCTTT.

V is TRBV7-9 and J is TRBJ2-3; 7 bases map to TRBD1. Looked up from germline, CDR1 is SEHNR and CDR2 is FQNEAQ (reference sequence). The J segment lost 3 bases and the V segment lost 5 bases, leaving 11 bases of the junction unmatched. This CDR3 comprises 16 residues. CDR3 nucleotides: TGTGCCAGCAGCCCAGCGACAGGGACGAGGACAGATACGCAGTATTTT. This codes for CASSPATGTRTDTQYF.

This chain's CDR3 is CASSTVSPNTEAFF. The CDR3 DNA reads TGTGCCAGCAGTACGGTATCACCGAACACTGAAGCTTTCTTT. This chain links TRBV28 with TRBJ1-1; D not resolved. V dropped 5 bases and J dropped 1 base, with 11 bases sitting between them. The CDR3 totals 14 residues. Germline CDR1 and CDR2: MDHEN and SYDVKM.

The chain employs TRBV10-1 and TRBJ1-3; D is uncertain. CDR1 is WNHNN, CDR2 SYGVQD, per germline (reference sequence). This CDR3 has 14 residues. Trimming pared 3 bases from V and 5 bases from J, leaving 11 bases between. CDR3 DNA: TGCGCCAGCAGTGATCCGGGGAACCGAAACACCATATATTTT. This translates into CASSDPGNRNTIYF.